This T cell receptor beta chain was retrieved from a study of T cell responses to AZD1222 COVID-19 vaccine. Data came from immunoSEQ multiplex PCR; TCRdb stores just in-frame clones and leaves some out. The sample records around 120,000 clones, roughly 86% being singletons. About this clone itself: The antigen is not known.

Overall study results and limits: There were repertoire samples only from the period after the peak T cell response. Spike-specific TCR repertoires showed rising breadth and depth after two AZD1222 doses.

Germline V gives CDR1 DFQATT, CDR2 SNEGSKA (reference sequence). The germline V and J ends were trimmed by 3 bases and 0 bases, with 14 bases remaining between them. The CDR3 extends over 15 amino acids. This clonotype was sampled from an adult who received the AZD1222 COVID-19 vaccine. This specimen consisted of peripheral blood, obtained 28 days after the second AZD1222 dose. The V call is TRBV20-1, the J call TRBJ2-5; the D gene is possibly TRBD2 (5 bases). DNA of the CDR3: TGCAGTGCTAGTTCCCCCGGGGAGTACCAAGAGACCCAGTACTTC. Its translation: CSASSPGEYQETQYF.